This TCR beta chain was identified during a study of shared clonotypes between healthy human individuals. Here immunoSEQ multiplex PCR was the method, and the copy in TCRdb shows in-frame clones only, minus some. The sample has 2 million to 2.5 million clones; more than 90% are singletons. The count of this clone is one. V was shortened by 4 bases and J by 12 bases, with 13 bases between the two germline ends. The germline V gene encodes CDR1 MNHEY and CDR2 SVGAGI. CDR3 length: 11 amino acids. Donors included only healthy HIV-negative adults lacking recent acute infections or vaccinations. A CD45RA-negative memory subset and a CD45RA+ naive subset were separated from the CD4+ cells.

Sequences were obtained from naive CD4+ T cells sorted from blood. Specified subset: CD45RA+ positively selected. This rearrangement joins TRBV6-5 to TRBJ2-7; D possibly corresponds to TRBD1 (6 bases). The receptor's source is a man younger than 30 in good health. CDR3 protein: CASSSTGWLYF. In DNA form, the CDR3 reads TGTGCCAGCAGTTCAACAGGGTGGCTGTACTTC.